This T cell receptor (beta chain) was retrieved from a study of stem cell transplantation in POMP-related autoinflammatory disease. The V gene lost 4 bases and the J gene lost 6 bases, with 11 bases spanning the gap. This CDR3 contains 13 residues. Germline V gene sequence: CDR1 SGHKS, CDR2 YYEKEE (reference sequence). Assay used: immunoSEQ multiplex PCR; TCRdb lists only in-frame clones, some missing. The data contain about 2,800 clones, more than 90% of them singletons. The sample consisted of CD4+ follicular helper T cells (Tfh) from PBMCs, taken after stem cell transplantation. The source is a human patient with POMP-related autoinflammation and immune dysregulation (PRAID). The T cells may come from the graft donor. The chain joins TRBV5-5 to TRBJ2-1; tentative D call: TRBD1 (6 bases). Here the CDR3 reads CASSHGQLNEQFF. CDR3 in DNA: TGTGCCAGCAGCCACGGACAGCTCAATGAGCAGTTCTTC.